A single sample is the source of the 10 T cell receptor beta chains below, sequenced in a study of blood T cell repertoires in COVID-19. The data were produced by immunoSEQ multiplex PCR, yet TCRdb's version contains in-frame clones alone and is incomplete. The sample includes around 290,000 clones, nearly 90% of them seen just once. The sample consisted of PBMCs or T cells enriched from blood (not recorded which). These receptors were obtained from a woman under 40 who had recovered from COVID-19.

V is TRBV11-2 and J is TRBJ2-1, with a weak D call TRBD2 (6 bases). Trimming removed 2 bases from V and 4 bases from J, with 15 bases in between. This CDR3 has 16 residues. CDR1 is SGHAT and CDR2 is FQNNGV in the germline V gene. CDR3 DNA: TGTGCCAGCAGCTTAATGGGTCTAGCGCGTTACAATGAGCAGTTCTTC. Translated, it gives CASSLMGLARYNEQFF.

On this clone: The sample carries other DNA sequences with the same CDR3. The chain carries TRBV2 and TRBJ2-7, with D unresolved. The CDR3 covers 11 residues. Germline-derived CDR1 and CDR2 are SNHLY and FYNNEI. The V and J ends lost 6 bases and 2 bases respectively, with 5 bases between them. The CDR3 bases are TGTGCCAGCAGCCCAGCCTACGAGCAGTACTTC. This encodes CASSPAYEQYF.

The V gene is TRBV7-3, the J gene TRBJ1-1; D not certain. Trimming shortened V by 1 base and J by 4 bases, and 7 bases separated the two germline ends. The germline V gene encodes CDR1 SGHTA and CDR2 FQGTGA. The length of the CDR3 is 13 residues. DNA for the CDR3: TGTGCCAGCAGCTTAATTGAGGGCACTGAAGCTTTCTTT. Its protein is CASSLIEGTEAFF.

J is TRBJ2-7 and V is TRBV7-8; 9 bases agree with TRBD1. The CDR3 covers 14 residues. From germline, CDR1 is SGHVS and CDR2 FQNEAQ. V was clipped by 5 bases and J by 5 bases; unmatched bases: 7. CDR3 region: CASSLGQGGDEQYF. CDR3 nucleotide sequence: TGTGCCAGCAGCCTGGGACAGGGAGGAGACGAGCAGTACTTC.

J is TRBJ1-2 and V is TRBV28; D uncertain. In germline, CDR1 is MDHEN, CDR2 SYDVKM. The ends were cut back, 6 bases at V and 4 bases at J, with 9 bases in the middle. The length of the CDR3 is 12 residues. The DNA of the CDR3 is TGTGCCAGCAGCCTGCCGCGCTATGGCTACACCTTC. It is translated as CASSLPRYGYTF.

The V and J genes are TRBV18 and TRBJ1-3; 7 nucleotides align to TRBD1. Trimming removed 5 bases from V and 0 bases from J; junction bases left unmatched: 7. Germline CDR1 reads KGHSH; CDR2 reads LQKENI. The CDR3 loop spans 16 amino acids. CDR3 protein: CASSEARDSSGNTIYF. The CDR3 DNA is TGTGCCAGCTCAGAAGCTCGGGACAGCTCTGGAAACACCATATATTTT.

This sequence joins TRBV14 and TRBJ2-1, with 12 bases identical to TRBD1. V shed 4 bases, J shed 9 bases, and the junction held 7 bases outside the gene matches. The CDR3 is 15 amino acids. CDR1 is SGHDN and CDR2 is FVKESK in the germline V gene. The CDR3 reads CASSLRDRGRSEQFF. The CDR3 nucleotides are TGTGCCAGCAGCCTAAGGGACAGGGGGCGCAGTGAGCAGTTCTTC. Full variable domain (remainder filled in from reference TRBV14 and TRBJ2-1): EAGVTQFPSHSVIEKGQTVTLRCDPISGHDNLYWYRRVMGKEIKFLLHFVKESKQDESGMPNNRFLAERTGGTYSTLKVQPAELEDSGVYFCASSLRDRGRSEQFFGPGTRLTVL.

The V gene is TRBV9, the J gene TRBJ2-7; 7 nucleotides line up with TRBD1. J lost 2 bases, V lost 3 bases, and 11 bases had no gene match. The CDR3 loop spans 16 amino acids. In germline, CDR1 is SGDLS, CDR2 YYNGEE. CDR3: CASSAGGQSHAYEQYF. Here the CDR3 DNA reads TGTGCCAGCAGCGCAGGGGGACAGAGCCATGCCTACGAGCAGTACTTC.

The chain uses TRBV5-1 and TRBJ2-3; D perhaps matches TRBD1 (5 bases). The germline gives CDR1 SGHRS, CDR2 YFSETQ. V lost 0 bases to trimming and J lost 3 bases, with 8 bases between them. The CDR3 runs 14 residues. CDR3 sequence reads: CASSLGGSTDTQYF. The CDR3 coding sequence is TGCGCCAGCAGCTTGGGGGGCTCGACAGATACGCAGTATTTT.

The table lists this clone with a few counts. This rearrangement joins TRBV10-3 to TRBJ1-2; D gene ambiguous. The V gene's germline CDR1 is ENHRY and CDR2 SYGVKD. Trimming cost V 4 bases and J 4 bases, with 16 bases left between them. The CDR3 loop spans 15 amino acids. In nucleotides, the CDR3 is TGTGCCATCAGTGGCGCGGGTGAGGGAAGCTATGGCTACACCTTC. Protein sequence: CAISGAGEGSYGYTF.